This is a list of T cell receptor beta chains from one sample in a study of T cell repertoires in cytomegalovirus infection. One entry per CDR3 protein results from TCRdb running MiXCR on the reads. The table records approximately 300,000 distinct CDR3 sequences, roughly 28% of them present only once. Their antigens are not known. The sequencing used cultured PBMCs, collected from culture after CMV antigen stimulation. The source is a human donor in good health (CMV status not recorded). Some clones in this sample may be carry-over from other donors' samples. Both conserved end residues are part of each CDR3. The D gene is left open where the match is weak. The size entry is marked missing in some rows and otherwise reads once, few, many or a size class.

cdr3_nt,cdr3_aa,clone_size,d_call,j_call,v_call
TGTGCCATCAGTCCTAAGGGGCACTATGGCTACACCTTC,CAISPKGHYGYTF,few,NA,TRBJ1-2,TRBV10-3
TGTGCCAGCAGTTCCCCCGGGACAGGAAAACTGTTTTTT,CASSSPGTGKLFF,NA,TRBD1,TRBJ1-4,TRBV6-2/TRBV6-3
TGTGCCAGCAGCTGGGACGGCCCTGGCGACGAGCAGTATTTC,CASSWDGPGDEQYF,NA,NA,TRBJ2-7,TRBV7-8
TGTGCCAGCAGCTTAGACCAAACCGGGGAGCTGTTTTTT,CASSLDQTGELFF,few,NA,TRBJ2-2,TRBV7-2
TGTGCCAGCAGCTTAAGGGGGGGCAATTACAATGAGCAGTTCTTC,CASSLRGGNYNEQFF,few,NA,TRBJ2-1,TRBV7-3
TGTGCCAGCAGTACTAGCGCTGGGGCCAACGTCCTGACTTTC,CASSTSAGANVLTF,few,TRBD2,TRBJ2-6,TRBV28
TGTGCCAGCAGCTCCCACGGGGGCGGGGATGAAAAACTGTTTTTT,CASSSHGGGDEKLFF,few,NA,TRBJ1-4,TRBV12-3/TRBV12-4
TGCAGTGCTAGCCCCGGGGGTCACCCCTACGAGCAGTACTTC,CSASPGGHPYEQYF,NA,NA,TRBJ2-7,TRBV20-1
TGTGCCAGCAGCTCCACCCGGGCGAGGGGGCGAGGCTACACCTTC,CASSSTRARGRGYTF,few,TRBD1,TRBJ1-2,TRBV11-2
TGTGCCACCAGTGATTCCCAAATGGAGACCCAGTACTTC,CATSDSQMETQYF,few,NA,TRBJ2-5,TRBV24-1
TGTGCCAGCAGTTACACAGACGAGCAGTACTTC,CASSYTDEQYF,many,NA,TRBJ2-7,TRBV7-2
TGTGCCAGCAGTTTACAGGCAGGGGGCATTGATGGCTACACCTTC,CASSLQAGGIDGYTF,NA,TRBD1,TRBJ1-2,TRBV12-3/TRBV12-4
TGTGCCAGCAGCCCCAGTGTCGGACGCTATGGCTACACCTTC,CASSPSVGRYGYTF,few,NA,TRBJ1-2,TRBV7-9
TGTGCCAGCAGCTTGGACGGGGCTTCCAATCAGCCCCAGCATTTT,CASSLDGASNQPQHF,NA,NA,TRBJ1-5,TRBV5-3
TGTGCCAGCACCGAAGTGGAGGGAGATGGAGAGACCCAGTACTTC,CASTEVEGDGETQYF,NA,NA,TRBJ2-5,TRBV9
TGTGCCAGCAGTCGACCGACAGCAAGATCCTCAGATACGCAGTATTTT,CASSRPTARSSDTQYF,many,NA,TRBJ2-3,TRBV28
TGTGCCAGCAGTCAACCTAGATCTAGCGGGAGGGCCGAAGAGACCCAGTACTTC,CASSQPRSSGRAEETQYF,few,TRBD2,TRBJ2-5,TRBV6-5
TGTGCCATCGGCGGAACAGGGCAAGAGACCCAGTACTTC,CAIGGTGQETQYF,few,NA,TRBJ2-5,TRBV10-3
TGTGCCAGCAGCGTAGATGTAGATACGCAGTATTTT,CASSVDVDTQYF,few,NA,TRBJ2-3,TRBV9
TGTGCCAGCAGCCCACCGGGACTAGCGGGGCGGTCATACTCCTACGAGCAGTACTTC,CASSPPGLAGRSYSYEQYF,medium-sized,TRBD2,TRBJ2-7,TRBV7-2
TGCAGTGCTAGAGATTTAACAGCCCAGAACACTGAAGCTTTCTTT,CSARDLTAQNTEAFF,NA,NA,TRBJ1-1,TRBV20-1
TGTGCCAGCAGCCAACAGGGGTGGAATCAGCCCCAGCATTTT,CASSQQGWNQPQHF,NA,NA,TRBJ1-5,TRBV3-1
TGTGCCAGTAGTGCAACAGGGAGCGGCACTGAAGCTTTCTTT,CASSATGSGTEAFF,NA,NA,TRBJ1-1,TRBV19
TGTGCCAGCAGTTTAGCAGTCTCCAGGAACACTGAAGCTTTCTTT,CASSLAVSRNTEAFF,NA,NA,TRBJ1-1,TRBV12-3/TRBV12-4
TGCAGTGCTAGAGATCGGGAACAGTCCCACGAGCAGTACTTC,CSARDREQSHEQYF,NA,NA,TRBJ2-7,TRBV20-1
TGTGCCAGCAGTTCCCCGGGACAGGGCTACTACGAGCAGTACTTC,CASSSPGQGYYEQYF,NA,TRBD1,TRBJ2-7,TRBV28
TGTGCCAGTAGTACTTCCGGGACAGCGAAAGCTTTCTTT,CASSTSGTAKAFF,many,TRBD1,TRBJ1-1,TRBV19
TGTGCCAGCAGCGCGACACCCACAAAAATAGATACGCAGTATTTT,CASSATPTKIDTQYF,NA,NA,TRBJ2-3,TRBV9
TGTGCCAGCAGCTCCTCCGGGGGCTACTACGAGCAGTACTTC,CASSSSGGYYEQYF,few,NA,TRBJ2-7,TRBV7-9
TGTGCCAGTAGCATTCAGCTAGCGGGAGACTACGAGCAGTACTTC,CASSIQLAGDYEQYF,few,TRBD2,TRBJ2-7,TRBV19
TGTGCCATCACCAAGGACAGGGGGCTCAACAATGAGCAGTTCTTC,CAITKDRGLNNEQFF,NA,TRBD1,TRBJ2-1,TRBV10-3
TGCGCCAGCAGCTTGGGGGCGCGTCAGGGGGGGAACACTGAAGCTTTCTTT,CASSLGARQGGNTEAFF,NA,TRBD1,TRBJ1-1,TRBV5-1
TGTGCCAGCAGCTTAGCGTTTGGAGTGAACACTGAAGCTTTCTTT,CASSLAFGVNTEAFF,NA,NA,TRBJ1-1,TRBV7-2
TGCAGTGCTAGAGATCCCCGACAGGGGCAGTTTGGTGAAGCTTTCTTT,CSARDPRQGQFGEAFF,many,TRBD1,TRBJ1-1,TRBV20-1
TGTGCCATCGAGACGGGAGTGGGACAGGGGATCACCGAGCAGTACTTC,CAIETGVGQGITEQYF,few,TRBD1,TRBJ2-7,TRBV10-3
TGCAGCGTTGGGGGATTGCTGAACACTGAAGCTTTCTTT,CSVGGLLNTEAFF,NA,NA,TRBJ1-1,TRBV29-1
TGTGCCAGCAGGCGGACAGGGATGAATGAGCAGTTCTTC,CASRRTGMNEQFF,few,TRBD1,TRBJ2-1,TRBV27
TGTGCCAGTAGTATAGATCTCAAGAGGAGCGGGGGAGCCAAAAACATTCAGTACTTC,CASSIDLKRSGGAKNIQYF,few,TRBD2,TRBJ2-4,TRBV19
TGTGCCAGCAGTTTCACAATCCCTAGAAAATTCGACAGGGGTGACATTCAGTACTTC,CASSFTIPRKFDRGDIQYF,NA,TRBD1,TRBJ2-4,TRBV28
TGTGCCAGCAGGAGGGTAACTGGAAACACCATATATTTT,CASRRVTGNTIYF,few,NA,TRBJ1-3,TRBV12-3/TRBV12-4